This T cell receptor beta chain was obtained from a study of graft-versus-host responses after intestinal transplantation. Study summary: Recipients had transplants, and these were multivisceral, liver-intestinal, or isolated intestinal. Every recipient had anti-thymocyte globulin induction and two to three years of tacrolimus plus steroids.

Worth noting for this clone: Its antigen is unidentified.

The study's findings and limits: Recipient bone marrow held GvH clones, some seen earlier in ileum or blood.

Profiled with immunoSEQ multiplex PCR; TCRdb holds only in-frame clones, not every one. The table lists about 99,000 clones, about nine tenths of them singletons. This CDR3 spans 13 amino acids. V lost 1 base, J lost 4 bases, and 0 bases stayed unmatched. Germline CDR1 reads GTSNPN; CDR2 reads SVGIG (reference sequence). The receptor comes from a human donor who was the organ donor for an intestinal transplant. This specimen consisted of unstimulated CD8+ T cells sorted from spleen or lymph node cells, obtained before transplant. This chain connects TRBV30 to TRBJ1-1; 10 bases are shared with TRBD1. Here the CDR3 DNA reads TGTGCCTGGAGTGGGACAGGGGGCACTGAAGCTTTCTTT. The encoded protein is CAWSGTGGTEAFF.